The next 8 T cell receptor beta chains were all read from a single sample in a study of T cell clones after liver transplantation. Measured with immunoSEQ multiplex PCR; TCRdb has only the in-frame clones, and not every one. The sample records 90,000 to 120,000 clones, approximately 85% being singletons. The sequencing used CD4+ T cells from blood, collected before liver transplant. All receptors come from a human donor who received a liver transplant.

This rearrangement joins TRBV18 to TRBJ1-3; 7 nucleotides match TRBD1. Germline V gene sequence: CDR1 KGHSH, CDR2 LQKENI. The CDR3 has 16 amino acids. Trimming removed 2 bases from V and 2 bases from J; junction bases left unmatched: 6. The DNA for the CDR3 is TGTGCCAGCTCACCAGGCAGGGGGAGGACTGGAAACACCATATATTTT. Amino acid sequence: CASSPGRGRTGNTIYF.

The CDR3: CASSEAFGEAQPQHF. CDR3 nucleotides: TGTGCCAGCAGTGAAGCTTTCGGTGAGGCCCAGCCCCAGCATTTT. The genes are TRBV6-1 and TRBJ1-5, with D uncertain. CDR1 and CDR2 from the germline V gene are MNHNS and SASEGT. With 0 bases removed from V and 7 bases from J, the gap between germline ends came to 13 bases. The length of the CDR3 is 15 residues.

The chain joins TRBV5-1 to TRBJ1-4; TRBD1 is a possible D gene (6 bases). Germline V gives CDR1 SGHRS, CDR2 YFSETQ. The CDR3 runs 16 residues. V shed 0 bases and J shed 2 bases, with 11 bases lying between them. In nucleotides, the CDR3 is TGCGCCAGCAGCTTGGCCGGAAGGGGGACTAATGAAAAACTGTTTTTT. Translating gives CASSLAGRGTNEKLFF.

The gene calls are TRBV27 and TRBJ1-2, with 8 positions matching TRBD1. V was pared by 4 bases and J by 8 bases, with 12 bases of the junction left unmatched. The CDR3 is made up of 15 amino acids. Looked up from germline, CDR1 is MNHEY and CDR2 is SMNVEV (reference sequence). Here the CDR3 DNA reads TGTGCCAGCAGTTCAAACCTTTTACAGGGGGGAGGCTACACCTTC. Encoded protein: CASSSNLLQGGGYTF.

The chain links TRBV19 to TRBJ2-2; D not certain. V dropped 5 bases and J dropped 1 base, with 14 bases sitting between them. CDR3 size: 16 residues. In germline, CDR1 is LNHDA, CDR2 SQIVND (reference sequence). DNA of the CDR3: TGTGCCAGTAGTCGATTAAAGGTGGGGAACACCGGGGAGCTGTTTTTT. It specifies CASSRLKVGNTGELFF.

This sequence joins TRBV11-3 and TRBJ2-5; 8 nucleotides align to TRBD1. The ends lost 3 bases at V and 2 bases at J; junction bases unmatched: 8. The CDR3 sequence is 16 residues long. CDR1 is SGHNT and CDR2 is YENEEA in the germline V gene. The CDR3 region is CASSFGSRGQQETQYF. In nucleotides, the CDR3 is TGTGCCAGCAGCTTTGGCTCCAGGGGGCAACAAGAGACCCAGTACTTC.

This sequence joins TRBV2 and TRBJ2-4, with 7 bases aligning to TRBD1. Germline V CDR1 and CDR2: SNHLY, FYNNEI. The V and J ends lost 7 bases and 10 bases, in that order; junction bases with no gene match: 10. The CDR3 runs to 13 residues. CDR3 protein: CASTGWDSWIQYF. Written as DNA, the CDR3 is TGTGCCAGCACGGGTTGGGACAGTTGGATTCAGTACTTC.

CDR3 bases: TGCGCCAGCAGTCCCTGGACAGGGACCCTTAGCAATCAGCCCCAGCATTTT. As protein: CASSPWTGTLSNQPQHF. V is TRBV23-1 and J is TRBJ1-5, with TRBD1 matching over 8 bases. TRBV23-1 is assigned to the ORF class and has an uncertain function. Trimming cost V 4 bases and J 0 bases; bases outside gene matches: 8. The CDR3 contains 17 residues.